This record looks at one T cell receptor beta chain sequence and its context. Its cognate antigen is unknown. In germline, CDR1 is SGHNT, CDR2 YYREEE (reference sequence). The CDR3 extends over 17 amino acids. Trimming removed 3 bases from V and 1 base from J, with 19 bases in between. Repertoires were generated with immunoSEQ multiplex PCR, while TCRdb's copy carries only in-frame clones and drops some. This repertoire shows around 25,000 clones, approximately 90% found once; its top ten account for about 2.9%. The source of the sample is a study of T cells in localized non-small cell lung cancer. Study-level points and caveats: Uninvolved adjacent lung had higher T cell clonality than tumor and all other tissues.

This TCR was sampled from a woman aged 40 to 75 with stage I lung adenocarcinoma. The rearrangement uses TRBV5-4 and TRBJ1-1; D not resolved. The sequenced sample was peripheral blood, obtained before any cancer treatment. Here the CDR3 DNA reads TGTGCCAGCAGCTCTAAGGCGAAGGGAGGGAGGAACACTGAAGCTTTCTTT. Protein sequence: CASSSKAKGGRNTEAFF.